This T cell receptor beta chain originates from a study of regulatory dendritic cells for organ transplantation. Points from the study as a whole: Between individuals, the alloreactive memory CD8+ T cell pool differed considerably. Memory CD8+ clonal expansion seemed more limited with regulatory than mature dendritic cells. Among resting subsets, memory CD8+ cells contained the most alloreactive clonotypes.

Remarks on this clone: Its antigen is as yet unknown.

Memory T cells were CD45RO+, naive were CD45RA+, sorted by FACS. Profiled with immunoSEQ multiplex PCR; TCRdb holds only in-frame clones, not every one. This sample carries about 38,000 clones, 75% to 95% of them seen once, and the ten largest clones take over 0.1%. The CDR3 sequence is 17 residues long. V lost 7 bases to trimming and J lost 5 bases, with 25 bases between them. Germline lookup yields CDR1 LNHDA and CDR2 SQIVND (reference sequence). The sample taken for sequencing was naive CD8+ T cells from blood. Sample subset: CD45RA+ naive T cells. The chain joins TRBV19 to TRBJ2-3; D possibly corresponds to TRBD1 (9 bases). The receptor was derived from a human donor in good health. Here the CDR3 DNA reads TGTGCCAGTACCCCACGGGAGGGACAGGGATATGGAGATACGCAGTATTTT. This gives the protein CASTPREGQGYGDTQYF.